Each of the 26 T cell receptor beta chains below was sequenced from the same sample in a study of OX40 agonist ivuxolimab in advanced cancers. The data were produced by immunoSEQ multiplex PCR, yet TCRdb's version contains in-frame clones alone and is incomplete. The sample yields about 50,000 clones, 80% seen once. This specimen consisted of CD4+ or CD8+ T cells sorted from blood, obtained in a trial of the OX40 agonist ivuxolimab. Source of these receptors: an adult with an advanced solid tumor such as melanoma, head and neck, liver or kidney cancer.

This rearrangement joins TRBV9 to TRBJ2-3; D not certain. This CDR3 comprises 13 residues. Looked up from germline, CDR1 is SGDLS and CDR2 is YYNGEE. Trimming removed 4 bases from V and 4 bases from J, with 10 bases in between. CDR3 protein: CASSNPGPDTQYF. As DNA, the CDR3 is TGTGCCAGCAGCAACCCGGGCCCAGATACGCAGTATTTT. Drawing the rest from reference TRBV9 and TRBJ2-3, the complete variable domain is DSGVTQTPKHLITATGQRVTLRCSPRSGDLSVYWYQQSLDQGLQFLIQYYNGEERAKGNILERFSAQQFPDLHSELNLSSLELGDSALYFCASSNPGPDTQYFGPGTRLTVL.

On this clone itself: This same CDR3 is encoded by further DNA sequences in the sample. This chain links TRBV5-1 with TRBJ2-2; D is unclear. V lost 0 bases and J 4 bases, leaving 4 bases between the germline ends. The germline V gene encodes CDR1 SGHRS and CDR2 YFSETQ. The CDR3 consists of 13 residues. The CDR3 is CASSLAGTGELFF. The CDR3 nucleotides read TGCGCCAGCAGCTTGGCCGGCACCGGGGAGCTGTTTTTT.

This clone was seen only a few times. CDR3 in amino acids: CASRGQYTEAFF. The DNA of the CDR3 is TGTGCCAGCAGGGGCCAATACACTGAAGCTTTCTTT. The chain links TRBV2 to TRBJ1-1; D remains unclear. CDR1 and CDR2 (germline): SNHLY, FYNNEI. With 6 bases removed from V and 3 bases from J, the gap between germline ends came to 8 bases. The CDR3 consists of 12 residues.

The chain has TRBV7-9 and TRBJ1-1; D may be TRBD1 (5 bases). The CDR3 runs 15 residues. V was cut by 1 base and J by 4 bases, with 13 bases left in between. Germline assignment: CDR1 SEHNR and CDR2 FQNEAQ (reference sequence). The CDR3 DNA follows: TGTGCCAGCAGCTTAGGGCATGCGGGGACCACTGAAGCTTTCTTT. It yields the protein CASSLGHAGTTEAFF. Full variable domain (missing parts from reference TRBV7-9 and TRBJ1-1): DTGVSQNPRHKITKRGQNVTFRCDPISEHNRLYWYRQTLGQGPEFLTYFQNEAQLEKSRLLSDRFSAERPKGSFSTLEIQRTEQGDSAMYLCASSLGHAGTTEAFFGQGTRLTVV.

This clone is medium-sized by share. The chain couples TRBV5-5 to TRBJ1-6; no definite D call. The V end lost 7 bases, the J end lost 2 bases, and 10 bases lay between the germline ends. Per germline, CDR1 SGHKS and CDR2 YYEKEE (reference sequence). The CDR3 sequence is 14 residues long. The chain's CDR3 is CASGLVPYNSPLHF. The CDR3 coding sequence is TGTGCCAGCGGGCTAGTGCCCTATAATTCACCCCTCCACTTT. The full variable domain, its missing parts supplied by reference TRBV5-5 and TRBJ1-6, is DAGVTQSPTHLIKTRGQQVTLRCSPISGHKSVSWYQQVLGQGPQFIFQYYEKEERGRGNFPDRFSARQFPNYSSELNVNALLLGDSALYLCASGLVPYNSPLHFGNGTRLTVT.

V is TRBV14 and J is TRBJ2-7; no clear D gene. Germline assignment: CDR1 SGHDN and CDR2 FVKESK. This CDR3 is 13 amino acids long. V was cut by 1 base and J by 6 bases, with 10 bases left in between. The CDR3 region is CASSQVGGGEQYF. The CDR3 DNA is TGTGCCAGCAGCCAAGTCGGTGGTGGCGAGCAGTACTTC.

V gene TRBV9 combines with J gene TRBJ1-6; perhaps TRBD1 as D (6 bases). From germline, CDR1 is SGDLS and CDR2 YYNGEE. The CDR3 runs to 13 residues. Trimming shortened V by 2 bases and J by 7 bases, and 7 bases separated the two germline ends. Here the CDR3 reads CASSVTGNSPLHF. CDR3 nucleotides: TGTGCCAGCAGCGTTACAGGGAATTCACCCCTCCACTTT.

The chain is built from TRBV28 and TRBJ2-5, with D perhaps being TRBD1 or TRBD2 (6 bases each). Germline values: CDR1 MDHEN, CDR2 SYDVKM. The V gene lost 2 bases and the J gene lost 5 bases, with 12 bases spanning the gap. This CDR3 spans 14 amino acids. The CDR3 here is CASSLMGGGETQYF. CDR3 DNA sequence: TGTGCCAGCAGTTTAATGGGGGGCGGGGAGACCCAGTACTTC.

The rearrangement uses TRBV7-9 and TRBJ2-3, with 8 bases that match TRBD1. This CDR3 has 14 residues. Looked up from germline, CDR1 is SEHNR and CDR2 is FQNEAQ (reference sequence). The trim removed 5 bases at V and 6 bases at J, leaving 7 bases unmatched. CDR3 loop: CASSPRTGRDTQYF. The CDR3 coding sequence is TGTGCCAGCAGCCCGCGGACAGGGAGGGATACGCAGTATTTT.

The V gene is TRBV7-9, the J gene TRBJ1-1, with D tentatively TRBD1 (6 bases). CDR1 is SEHNR, CDR2 FQNEAQ, per germline (reference sequence). Trimming removed 2 bases at V and 1 base at J, with 20 bases between. The length of the CDR3 is 18 residues. CDR3 protein: CASSLTNLLGDKNTEAFF. The CDR3 DNA is TGTGCCAGCAGCTTAACAAATCTTCTAGGGGACAAGAACACTGAAGCTTTCTTT. The complete variable domain, with remaining parts taken from reference TRBV7-9 and TRBJ1-1, reads DTGVSQNPRHKITKRGQNVTFRCDPISEHNRLYWYRQTLGQGPEFLTYFQNEAQLEKSRLLSDRFSAERPKGSFSTLEIQRTEQGDSAMYLCASSLTNLLGDKNTEAFFGQGTRLTVV.

This chain uses TRBV27 with TRBJ1-4; D remains unclear. From germline, CDR1 is MNHEY and CDR2 SMNVEV (reference sequence). The CDR3 is 15 residues long. The V end lost 5 bases, the J end lost 6 bases, and 16 bases lay between the germline ends. CDR3 region: CASSVTIGADEKLFF. The CDR3 region has the DNA TGTGCCAGCAGTGTGACGATTGGCGCCGATGAAAAACTGTTTTTT.

The chain joins TRBV5-4 to TRBJ2-3; 9 bases are shared with TRBD2. The CDR3 contains 17 residues. V lost 1 base to trimming and J lost 0 bases; unmatched junction nucleotides: 6. Germline V gene lookup returns CDR1 SGHNT and CDR2 YYREEE (reference sequence). For the CDR3, the DNA is TGTGCCAGCAGCTTGTTAAAGCTAGCGGGGAGCACAGATACGCAGTATTTT. Its translation is CASSLLKLAGSTDTQYF.

This chain joins TRBV19 and TRBJ1-1, with D uncertain. Trimming removed 0 bases at V and 1 base at J, with 6 bases between. This CDR3 spans 14 amino acids. CDR1 is LNHDA, CDR2 SQIVND, per germline (reference sequence). The CDR3 protein is CASSIDPGNTEAFF. The CDR3 DNA is TGTGCCAGTAGTATAGATCCGGGGAACACTGAAGCTTTCTTT.

V is TRBV5-1 and J is TRBJ2-3; TRBD2 is a possible D gene (5 bases). This CDR3 spans 14 amino acids. The germline V gene has CDR1 SGHRS and CDR2 YFSETQ. Between the trimmed V and J ends, which lost 0 bases and 4 bases, there was a span of 9 bases. The CDR3 bases are TGCGCCAGCAGCTTGGGCGACTACCCAGATACGCAGTATTTT. Residues: CASSLGDYPDTQYF.

The V and J genes are TRBV9 and TRBJ1-5; weak D call: TRBD1 (5 bases). Trimming pared 3 bases from V and 0 bases from J, leaving 10 bases between. The CDR3 has 15 amino acids. Germline V gene lookup returns CDR1 SGDLS and CDR2 YYNGEE. CDR3 sequence: CASSARGDSNQPQHF. CDR3 DNA sequence: TGTGCCAGCAGCGCCCGGGGGGATAGCAATCAGCCCCAGCATTTT.

The chain uses TRBV27 and TRBJ1-2, with TRBD1 matching over 7 bases. Germline V gene sequence: CDR1 MNHEY, CDR2 SMNVEV (reference sequence). After removal of 5 bases from V and 4 bases from J, the junction contained 7 bases not matched to a gene. The CDR3 covers 14 residues. This CDR3 is CASSIGGQPYGYTF. The CDR3 nucleotides read TGTGCCAGCAGTATCGGGGGACAGCCCTATGGCTACACCTTC.

The CDR3 DNA is TGTGCCAGCCAGGGGGGGACAGGGGGCGTTCGAAATCAGCCCCAGCATTTT. Its translation is CASQGGTGGVRNQPQHF. This chain links TRBV2 with TRBJ1-5; 12 bases are shared with TRBD1. This CDR3 comprises 17 residues. Germline lookup yields CDR1 SNHLY and CDR2 FYNNEI. Trimming at V came to 8 bases and at J to 4 bases, leaving 12 bases not matched to a gene.

The V gene is TRBV18, the J gene TRBJ2-3; TRBD2 is a possible D gene (5 bases). CDR1 is KGHSH and CDR2 is LQKENI in the germline V gene. V lost 1 base and J lost 9, with 17 bases in between. CDR3 length: 15 amino acids. For the CDR3, the DNA is TGTGCCAGCTCACCACTAGCGCCTTCCGGCGGAACGCAGTATTTT. Residues: CASSPLAPSGGTQYF. Together with reference TRBV18 and TRBJ2-3, the CDR3 gives the full variable domain: NAGVMQNPRHLVRRRGQEARLRCSPMKGHSHVYWYRQLPEEGLKFMVYLQKENIIDESGMPKERFSAEFPKEGPSILRIQQVVRGDSAAYFCASSPLAPSGGTQYFGPGTRLTVL.

The gene calls are TRBV6-6 and TRBJ2-7; D not certain. The CDR3 is made up of 13 amino acids. V was cut by 5 bases and J by 4 bases, with 12 bases left in between. Germline V gene sequence: CDR1 MNHNY, CDR2 SVGAGI (reference sequence). In DNA, the CDR3 is TGTGCCAGCAGTCCCCAGGAGTATTACGAGCAGTACTTC. It translates to CASSPQEYYEQYF.

This clone was seen only a few times. The chain recombines TRBV7-6 with TRBJ2-2, with D tentatively TRBD2 (5 bases). The CDR3 is made up of 15 amino acids. The germline gives CDR1 SGHVS, CDR2 FNYEAQ. V was cut by 5 bases and J by 0 bases, with 10 bases left in between. The CDR3 region is CASSRRGPNTGELFF. Here the CDR3 DNA reads TGTGCCAGCAGCCGACGGGGTCCGAACACCGGGGAGCTGTTTTTT.

This chain joins TRBV7-2 and TRBJ1-2; D gene ambiguous. V lost 1 base to trimming and J lost 0 bases, with 3 bases between them. The CDR3 extends over 13 amino acids. The germline gives CDR1 SGHTA, CDR2 FQGNSA. CDR3 protein: CASSLDSNYGYTF. CDR3 sequence (DNA): TGTGCCAGCAGCTTAGATTCTAACTATGGCTACACCTTC.

The chain carries TRBV6-1 and TRBJ2-7, with D unclear. The germline V and J ends were trimmed by 3 bases and 0 bases, with 9 bases remaining between them. The length of the CDR3 is 14 residues. The germline CDR1 and CDR2 sequences are MNHNS and SASEGT. Here the CDR3 DNA reads TGTGCCAGCAGTGATGTGGGAAGCTCCTACGAGCAGTACTTC. Translated, it gives CASSDVGSSYEQYF.

The genes are TRBV28 and TRBJ1-2, with 11 bases fitting TRBD1. The CDR3 is 16 amino acids. J was trimmed by 4 bases and V by 0 bases; bases with no gene match: 4. The germline CDR1 and CDR2 sequences are MDHEN and SYDVKM. This CDR3 reads CASSLWDRGHPYGYTF. CDR3 DNA sequence: TGTGCCAGCAGTTTATGGGACAGGGGGCACCCCTATGGCTACACCTTC.

The chain combines TRBV7-6 with TRBJ1-4; TRBD1 is a possible D gene (5 bases). This CDR3 region has 15 residues. Trimming shortened V by 0 bases and J by 8 bases, and 13 bases separated the two germline ends. Germline CDR1 SGHVS, CDR2 FNYEAQ. The CDR3 sequence: CASSLAPSQGEKLFF. The CDR3 DNA reads TGTGCCAGCAGCTTAGCGCCCAGCCAGGGCGAAAAACTGTTTTTT.

This clone is medium-sized (0.01 to 0.1%) by share. The V and J genes are TRBV29-1 and TRBJ1-1, with D maybe TRBD1 (5 bases). The CDR3 contains 17 residues. Germline V gene sequence: CDR1 SQVTM, CDR2 ANQGSEA. The ends were cut back, 6 bases at V and 0 bases at J, with 23 bases in the middle. CDR3 protein: CSVDPVGGSMMNTEAFF. In DNA, the CDR3 is TGCAGCGTAGACCCTGTGGGGGGTTCGATGATGAACACTGAAGCTTTCTTT.

This chain uses TRBV5-4 with TRBJ1-1, with D uncertain. The V gene's germline CDR1 is SGHNT and CDR2 YYREEE (reference sequence). The CDR3 is 12 amino acids. V gave up 3 bases and J gave up 1 base, with 4 bases separating them. The DNA of the CDR3 is TGTGCCAGCAGCTCGACGAACACTGAAGCTTTCTTT. The encoded protein is CASSSTNTEAFF.